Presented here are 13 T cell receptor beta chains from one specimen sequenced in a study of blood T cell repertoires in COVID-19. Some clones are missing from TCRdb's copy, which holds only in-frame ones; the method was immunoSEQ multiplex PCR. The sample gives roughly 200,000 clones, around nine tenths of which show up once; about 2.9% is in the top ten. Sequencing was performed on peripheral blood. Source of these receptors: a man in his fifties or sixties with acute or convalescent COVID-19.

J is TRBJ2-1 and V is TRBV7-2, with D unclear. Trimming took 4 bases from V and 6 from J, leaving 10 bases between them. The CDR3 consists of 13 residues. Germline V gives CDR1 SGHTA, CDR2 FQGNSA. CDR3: CASSSPLLNEQFF. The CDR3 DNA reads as TGTGCCAGCAGCTCCCCCCTTCTCAATGAGCAGTTCTTC.

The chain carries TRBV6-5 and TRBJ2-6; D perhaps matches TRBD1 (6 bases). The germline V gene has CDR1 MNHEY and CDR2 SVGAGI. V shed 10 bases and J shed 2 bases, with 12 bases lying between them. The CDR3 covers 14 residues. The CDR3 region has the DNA TGTGCCACCTCACAGGGAGCTGGGGCCAACGTCCTGACTTTC. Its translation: CATSQGAGANVLTF.

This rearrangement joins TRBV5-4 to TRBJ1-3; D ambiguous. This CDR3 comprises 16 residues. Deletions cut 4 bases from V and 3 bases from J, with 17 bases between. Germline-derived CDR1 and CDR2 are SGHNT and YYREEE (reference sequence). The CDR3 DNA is TGTGCCAGCAGCCCGGAACCTGAGGGATATGGAAACACCATATATTTT. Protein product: CASSPEPEGYGNTIYF.

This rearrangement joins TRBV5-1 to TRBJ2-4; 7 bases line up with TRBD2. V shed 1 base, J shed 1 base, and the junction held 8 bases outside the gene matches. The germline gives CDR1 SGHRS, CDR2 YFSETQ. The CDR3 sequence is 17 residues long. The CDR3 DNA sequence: TGCGCCAGCAGCTTGATCCAGGGAGGGTTGGCCAAAAACATTCAGTACTTC. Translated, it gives CASSLIQGGLAKNIQYF.

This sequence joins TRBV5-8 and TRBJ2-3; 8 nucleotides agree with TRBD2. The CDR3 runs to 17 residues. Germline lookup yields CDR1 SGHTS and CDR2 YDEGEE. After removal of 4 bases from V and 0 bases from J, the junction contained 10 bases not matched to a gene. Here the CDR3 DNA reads TGTGCCAGCAGCCCGGGGCGGGGGGCTTTAAGCACAGATACGCAGTATTTT. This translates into CASSPGRGALSTDTQYF.

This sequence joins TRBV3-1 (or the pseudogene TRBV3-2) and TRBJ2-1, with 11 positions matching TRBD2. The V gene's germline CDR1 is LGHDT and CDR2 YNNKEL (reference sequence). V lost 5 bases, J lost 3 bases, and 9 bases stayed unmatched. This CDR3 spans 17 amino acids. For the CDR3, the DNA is TGTGCCAGCAGCTCCAGGGGACTAGCGGCCAACTACAATGAGCAGTTCTTC. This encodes CASSSRGLAANYNEQFF.

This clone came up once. DNA of the CDR3: TGTGCCGGGGGGAATCGGGACCGCAATCAGCCCCAGCATTTT. Its protein product is CAGGNRDRNQPQHF. The chain links TRBV19 to TRBJ1-5; maybe TRBD1 (5 bases). The CDR3 length is 14 residues. From germline, CDR1 is LNHDA and CDR2 SQIVND (reference sequence). Trimming cost V 11 bases and J 2 bases, with 16 bases left between them.

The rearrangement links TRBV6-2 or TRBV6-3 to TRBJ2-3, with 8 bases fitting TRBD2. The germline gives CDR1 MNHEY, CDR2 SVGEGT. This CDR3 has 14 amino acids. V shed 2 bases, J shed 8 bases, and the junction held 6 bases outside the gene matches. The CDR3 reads CASSYAGGAGTQYF. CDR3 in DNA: TGTGCCAGCAGTTACGCGGGGGGCGCGGGTACGCAGTATTTT.

The CDR3 DNA reads as TGTGCCAGCAGCTTAATCAGTCCGACTTCCTTCAGCAATCAGCCCCAGCATTTT. Its translation is CASSLISPTSFSNQPQHF. V and J are TRBV7-9 and TRBJ1-5; the D is unclear. Germline-derived CDR1 and CDR2 are SEHNR and FQNEAQ (reference sequence). Deletions cut 2 bases from V and 1 base from J, with 18 bases between. The CDR3 runs 18 residues.

The CDR3: CASSQQGRRYGYTF. The CDR3 DNA follows: TGTGCCAGCAGCCAACAGGGTCGGCGCTATGGCTACACCTTC. J is TRBJ1-2 and V is TRBV21-1; TRBD1, the table's D call, was not compared with the DNA. TRBV21-1 is annotated as a pseudogene. The CDR3 consists of 14 residues.

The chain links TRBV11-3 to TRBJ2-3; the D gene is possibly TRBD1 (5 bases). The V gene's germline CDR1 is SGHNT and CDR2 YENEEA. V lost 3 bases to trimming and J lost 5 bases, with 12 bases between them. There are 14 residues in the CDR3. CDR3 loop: CASSLGREVDTQYF. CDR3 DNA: TGTGCCAGCAGCTTGGGCAGGGAAGTAGATACGCAGTATTTT.

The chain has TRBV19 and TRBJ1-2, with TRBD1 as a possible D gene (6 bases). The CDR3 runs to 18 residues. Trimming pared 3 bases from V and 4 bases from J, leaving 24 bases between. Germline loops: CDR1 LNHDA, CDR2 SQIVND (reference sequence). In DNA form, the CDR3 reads TGTGCCAGTAGTATTGGGGGAAATACAGGGAGAAGGTCCTATGGCTACACCTTC. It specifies CASSIGGNTGRRSYGYTF.

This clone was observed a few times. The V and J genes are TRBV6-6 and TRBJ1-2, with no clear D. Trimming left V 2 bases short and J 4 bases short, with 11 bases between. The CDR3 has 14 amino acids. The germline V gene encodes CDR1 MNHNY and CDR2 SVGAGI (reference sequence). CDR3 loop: CASSYTQASYGYTF. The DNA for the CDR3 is TGTGCCAGCAGTTACACCCAAGCCTCCTATGGCTACACCTTC.